Sequencing of this TCR beta chain was carried out in a study of Graves' ophthalmopathy and Graves' hyperthyroidism. General study findings and limits: This model predicted ophthalmopathy progression (sensitivity around 71%, specificity 72% to 80%). Also, most clonotypes expanded in the thyroid above 0.001 frequency appeared in blood.

Calling hyperthyroidism stable required that no ophthalmopathy show up within 18 months of follow-up. Additional autoimmune diseases, uncontrolled infections, pregnancy or lactation disqualified patients. Ten or more counts support this clonotype. The antigen remains undetermined. The sequenced template was RNA, covering the TCR beta CDR3 region. An opening RT-PCR round employed HTBI primers and preceded a second-round multiplex PCR. Using its own MiXCR run on the multiplex PCR reads, TCRdb lists one record per CDR3 protein. The table records 680,000 or so distinct CDR3 sequences, 22% of them present only once. The TCR sequence derives from a woman younger than 35 with stable Graves' hyperthyroidism. Some clones in this sample may be carry-over from other donors' samples. Input material: peripheral blood.

CDR3 in amino acids: CSARDVQVFPFSGNTIYF. The CDR3, as DNA: TGCAGTGCTAGAGACGTCCAGGTTTTCCCCTTCTCTGGAAACACCATATATTTT. The chain is built from TRBV20-1 and TRBJ1-3, with D uncertain. The V end lost 0 bases, the J end lost 0 bases, and 18 bases lay between the germline ends. Looked up from germline, CDR1 is DFQATT and CDR2 is SNEGSKA (reference sequence). This CDR3 region has 18 residues.